These 29 T cell receptor beta chains were sequenced from one sample in a study of T cells in Graves' hyperthyroidism and ophthalmopathy (dated by TCRdb to the late 2010s). Library preparation employed multiplex PCR. These reads were obtained on an Illumina HiSeq 2000. The TCR beta CDR3 regions were amplified from the RNA transcripts. The TCR CDR3 was subjected to a first round of RT-PCR using the HTBI primer set and the Qiagen OneStep RT-PCR kit. TCRdb reprocessed the public reads (quality trimming at Q25 with fastp, clone calling with MiXCR) and kept in-frame beta chains. Rows are unified per CDR3 protein, each entry keeping the most common DNA and genes. In this sample the table shows approximately 570,000 distinct CDR3 sequences, roughly 21% of which occur a single time. 47% of the sample lies in the top ten. The sample comprised blood. These receptors all come from a man aged 35 to 55 with Graves' ophthalmopathy.

The chain has TRBV6-2 or TRBV6-3 and TRBJ1-1; no firm D call. The CDR3 contains 13 residues. V was cut by 4 bases and J by 1 base, with 7 bases left in between. Germline V gene lookup returns CDR1 MNHEY and CDR2 SVGEGT. In nucleotides, the CDR3 is TGTGCCAGCAGTTTTCAGTGGAACACTGAAGCTTTCTTT. Translating gives CASSFQWNTEAFF.

The table lists this clonotype with many counts. This chain connects TRBV28 to TRBJ2-7; 12 bases are shared with TRBD2. Germline assignment: CDR1 MDHEN and CDR2 SYDVKM. V trimming: 2 bases; J trimming: 3 bases; junction bases outside the gene matches: 5. This CDR3 is 16 amino acids long. CDR3: CASSLPLAGGIYEQYF. CDR3 nucleotides: TGTGCCAGCAGTTTACCCCTAGCGGGAGGGATCTACGAGCAGTACTTC.

There are many counts of this clonotype. The V gene is TRBV18, the J gene TRBJ1-5; 7 positions match TRBD1. The CDR3 consists of 15 residues. The J segment lost 6 bases and the V segment lost 1 base, leaving 6 bases of the junction unmatched. Germline V lookup: CDR1 KGHSH, CDR2 LQKENI. The CDR3 here is CASSPQTGVGQPQHF. As DNA, the CDR3 is TGTGCCAGCTCACCACAAACAGGGGTGGGTCAGCCCCAGCATTTT.

The chain links TRBV9 to TRBJ2-5, with TRBD2 matching over 10 bases. With V trimmed by 1 base and J by 5 bases, 5 bases remained unmatched. Germline CDR1 reads SGDLS; CDR2 reads YYNGEE. The CDR3 is 15 amino acids. CDR3 coding DNA: TGTGCCAGCAGCGTATCTAGCGGGGGAGGGGAGACCCAGTACTTC. This codes for CASSVSSGGGETQYF.

This clonotype was detected ten times or more. V usage is TRBV28 and J usage is TRBJ2-1, with TRBD2 matching over 7 bases. Per germline, CDR1 MDHEN and CDR2 SYDVKM. V lost 4 bases and J lost 5; bases outside the gene matches: 11. The CDR3 has 16 amino acids. The CDR3 reads CASSSAGAAGNNEQFF. The CDR3 bases are TGTGCCAGCAGTTCGGCGGGAGCGGCCGGAAACAATGAGCAGTTCTTC.

The table lists this clonotype with a few counts. The chain employs TRBV20-1 and TRBJ1-1; TRBD1 agrees at 8 bases. CDR3 size: 14 residues. V trimming: 4 bases; J trimming: 3 bases; junction bases outside the gene matches: 7. Per germline, CDR1 DFQATT and CDR2 SNEGSKA (reference sequence). The CDR3 here is CSAKPGTGHTEAFF. The CDR3 DNA follows: TGCAGTGCTAAGCCCGGGACAGGTCACACTGAAGCTTTCTTT.

The chain carries TRBV7-9 and TRBJ2-7, with a tentative D call TRBD2 (7 bases). The V gene's germline CDR1 is SEHNR and CDR2 FQNEAQ (reference sequence). Deletions cut 5 bases from V and 6 bases from J, with 23 bases between. The CDR3 loop spans 16 amino acids. CDR3 bases: TGTGCCAGCAGCCCAAGGGGGGGGGGGTTGCAGGGCGAGCAGTACTTC. Its translation: CASSPRGGGLQGEQYF. The full variable domain, completed using reference TRBV7-9 and TRBJ2-7, is DTGVSQNPRHKITKRGQNVTFRCDPISEHNRLYWYRQTLGQGPEFLTYFQNEAQLEKSRLLSDRFSAERPKGSFSTLEIQRTEQGDSAMYLCASSPRGGGLQGEQYFGPGTRLTVT.

The chain is built from TRBV6-2 or TRBV6-3 and TRBJ1-5; a weak D match, TRBD1 (5 bases). CDR3 length: 15 residues. V was clipped by 5 bases and J by 4 bases, with 15 bases between them. Germline assignment: CDR1 MNHEY and CDR2 SVGEGT. In DNA, the CDR3 is TGTGCCAGCAGTACCGGGGAGGGGCGAAATCAGCCCCAGCATTTT. Residues: CASSTGEGRNQPQHF.

This clonotype was found many times. This chain links TRBV12-3 or TRBV12-4 with TRBJ1-2; D unclear. This CDR3 spans 12 amino acids. The V end lost 7 bases, the J end lost 6 bases, and 12 bases lay between the germline ends. For the CDR3, the DNA is TGTGCCAGCACTCGGTCTTGGGATGGCTACACCTTC. Its translation is CASTRSWDGYTF.

This clonotype was counted a few times. V and J are TRBV2 and TRBJ1-6, with D tentatively TRBD1 (5 bases). V dropped 0 bases and J dropped 14 bases, with 17 bases sitting between them. This CDR3 has 15 amino acids. Germline CDR1 and CDR2: SNHLY and FYNNEI. The CDR3 loop is CASSEAEPGVGTLHF. In DNA, the CDR3 is TGTGCCAGCAGTGAAGCGGAGCCGGGGGTAGGAACCCTCCACTTT.

This clonotype was detected ten times or more. The V and J genes are TRBV20-1 and TRBJ1-5; TRBD1 aligns across 7 bases. The germline V gene encodes CDR1 DFQATT and CDR2 SNEGSKA (reference sequence). The length of the CDR3 is 16 residues. Trimming removed 2 bases from V and 0 bases from J; junction bases left unmatched: 7. As DNA, the CDR3 is TGCAGTGCTAGAAAGCAGGGACAGAATAGCAATCAGCCCCAGCATTTT. It specifies CSARKQGQNSNQPQHF.

This clonotype was observed a few times. The J gene is TRBJ2-1, the V gene TRBV12-3 or TRBV12-4; 14 positions match TRBD2. J lost 9 bases, V lost 7 bases, and 11 bases had no gene match. The CDR3 extends over 16 amino acids. The CDR3 region is CASTQPGLAGEGEQFF. DNA of the CDR3: TGTGCCAGCACCCAACCGGGACTAGCGGGAGAAGGTGAGCAGTTCTTC.

This clonotype was seen ten or more times. The chain links TRBV2 to TRBJ1-1; perhaps TRBD1 as D (6 bases). V lost 4 bases and J 8 bases, leaving 11 bases between the germline ends. CDR1 is SNHLY, CDR2 FYNNEI, per germline. CDR3 size: 12 residues. The CDR3 nucleotides read TGTGCCAGCAGTGGACAGGCGAACGAAGCTTTCTTT. Translation: CASSGQANEAFF.

The sample holds a few counts of this clonotype. The genes are TRBV9 and TRBJ2-1; 9 bases line up with TRBD2. V lost 0 bases, J lost 6 bases, and 4 bases stayed unmatched. CDR1 is SGDLS, CDR2 YYNGEE, per germline. The CDR3 is 15 amino acids. CDR3 region: CASSVGAGGLNEQFF. In DNA form, the CDR3 reads TGTGCCAGCAGCGTAGGGGCGGGAGGGCTCAATGAGCAGTTCTTC.

The CDR3 DNA reads TGTGCCATCAGTGGCGGGGCCCGCTCCTACGAGCAGTACTTC. Translating it yields CAISGGARSYEQYF. The chain employs TRBV10-3 and TRBJ2-7; tentatively, D is TRBD2 (6 bases). Germline V gives CDR1 ENHRY, CDR2 SYGVKD. V lost 4 bases and J 0 bases, leaving 10 bases between the germline ends. This CDR3 contains 14 residues.

The chain carries TRBV20-1 and TRBJ1-2; TRBD1 is a possible D gene (6 bases). The CDR3 length is 13 residues. Per germline, CDR1 DFQATT and CDR2 SNEGSKA (reference sequence). The V and J ends lost 3 bases and 7 bases respectively, with 15 bases between them. The CDR3 loop reads CSASPTGFGGYTF. The CDR3 DNA is TGCAGTGCTAGTCCTACAGGGTTCGGTGGCTACACCTTC.

The chain combines TRBV6-5 with TRBJ1-1; no definite D call. V was trimmed by 2 bases and J by 3 bases, leaving 25 bases between them. The CDR3 spans 19 residues. CDR1 and CDR2 from the germline V gene are MNHEY and SVGAGI. This CDR3 reads CASSYGDPARDTLDTEAFF. CDR3 nucleotide sequence: TGTGCCAGCAGTTACGGGGATCCCGCGCGTGACACCCTAGACACTGAAGCTTTCTTT.

The table lists this clonotype with many counts. The chain has TRBV2 and TRBJ2-2; possible D gene TRBD1, 6 bases. V lost 5 bases and J lost 6, with 13 bases in between. Germline V gene data show CDR1 as SNHLY and CDR2 as FYNNEI. The CDR3 length is 14 residues. In DNA, the CDR3 is TGTGCCAGCAGTTTTTCCGAGGGGGCCGGGGAGCTGTTTTTT. As protein: CASSFSEGAGELFF.

The chain has TRBV2 and TRBJ1-1, with D perhaps matching TRBD1 (5 bases). This CDR3 is 14 amino acids long. Germline V gene lookup returns CDR1 SNHLY and CDR2 FYNNEI. The V end was cut by 6 bases, the J end by 1 base, with 12 bases between. The CDR3: CASSSEDRNTEAFF. Written as DNA, the CDR3 is TGTGCCAGCAGCTCAGAAGACAGGAACACTGAAGCTTTCTTT.

This clonotype was detected ten times or more. The J gene is TRBJ2-5, the V gene TRBV12-3 or TRBV12-4; either TRBD1 or TRBD2 may supply D (5 bases each). Deletions cut 3 bases from V and 7 bases from J, with 12 bases between. The CDR3 has 13 residues. The CDR3 sequence is CASSFGGVWTQYF. The CDR3 DNA is TGTGCCAGCAGTTTTGGGGGAGTGTGGACCCAGTACTTC.

This clonotype was recorded many times. J is TRBJ2-3 and V is TRBV7-2, with 14 bases lining up with TRBD2. The V and J ends lost 5 bases and 7 bases, in that order; junction bases with no gene match: 11. CDR3 length equals 17 residues. Germline assignment: CDR1 SGHTA and CDR2 FQGNSA. The CDR3 DNA sequence: TGTGCCAGCAGCCAGAAGACTAGCGGGGGGGCTACAAATACGCAGTATTTT. Its translation is CASSQKTSGGATNTQYF.

The chain combines TRBV5-1 with TRBJ2-6; D remains ambiguous. CDR3 length: 15 amino acids. Per germline, CDR1 SGHRS and CDR2 YFSETQ. Trimming removed 0 bases from V and 2 bases from J, with 6 bases in between. The chain's CDR3 is CASSLVVTGANVLTF. CDR3 DNA sequence: TGCGCCAGCAGCTTGGTAGTTACTGGGGCCAACGTCCTGACTTTC.

The chain has TRBV5-6 and TRBJ1-1; D ambiguous. This CDR3 spans 12 amino acids. V lost 4 bases and J 3 bases, leaving 7 bases between the germline ends. Germline assignment: CDR1 SGHDT and CDR2 YYEEEE. CDR3 in amino acids: CASSKEYTEAFF. The CDR3 nucleotides read TGTGCCAGCAGCAAAGAGTACACTGAAGCTTTCTTT.

The chain couples TRBV19 to TRBJ2-2; no clear D gene. Germline V gene data show CDR1 as LNHDA and CDR2 as SQIVND (reference sequence). Trimming cost V 0 bases and J 4 bases, with 6 bases left between them. The CDR3 runs 14 residues. The CDR3 reads CASSIDRITGELFF. The CDR3 region has the DNA TGTGCCAGTAGTATAGATCGGATCACCGGGGAGCTGTTTTTT. The entire variable domain, with the rest obtained from reference TRBV19 and TRBJ2-2, is as follows: DGGITQSPKYLFRKEGQNVTLSCEQNLNHDAMYWYRQDPGQGLRLIYYSQIVNDFQKGDIAEGYSVSREKKESFPLTVTSAQKNPTAFYLCASSIDRITGELFFGEGSRLTVL.

The V gene is TRBV6-1, the J gene TRBJ2-7; TRBD1 matches 7 bases. Trimming cost V 6 bases and J 5 bases; bases outside gene matches: 4. This CDR3 is built from 12 residues. CDR1 is MNHNS, CDR2 SASEGT, per germline. CDR3 loop: CASRPGQDEQYF. Written as DNA, the CDR3 is TGTGCCAGCAGACCCGGACAGGACGAGCAGTACTTC.

This clonotype was counted between two and nine times. The chain joins TRBV6-2 or TRBV6-3 to TRBJ1-1; 9 bases agree with TRBD1. V was clipped by 6 bases and J by 1 base; unmatched bases: 6. Germline-derived CDR1 and CDR2 are MNHEY and SVGEGT. This CDR3 has 15 amino acids. CDR3 DNA: TGTGCCAGCAGCCCTTACAGGGGGCGGAACACTGAAGCTTTCTTT. Translating it yields CASSPYRGRNTEAFF.

The table lists this clonotype with many counts. This chain joins TRBV11-3 and TRBJ2-3, with 11 bases fitting TRBD1. Germline V gives CDR1 SGHNT, CDR2 YENEEA. V was clipped by 3 bases and J by 5 bases; unmatched bases: 4. The CDR3 is made up of 15 amino acids. The CDR3 region has the DNA TGTGCCAGCAGCTTCGGGGACAGGGGGGTAGATACGCAGTATTTT. Its translation: CASSFGDRGVDTQYF.

As regards this clonotype: Germline and junction disagree at one end, which may indicate a read error. The V and J genes are TRBV15 and TRBJ2-7; a weak D match, TRBD1 (6 bases). From germline, CDR1 is LNHNV and CDR2 YYDKDF (reference sequence). This CDR3 region has 16 residues. The CDR3 loop is CATGRDAQGGQGEQYF. CDR3 coding DNA: TGTGCCACCGGCAGAGACGCCCAGGGCGGTCAGGGGGAGCAGTACTTC.

This clonotype has just a few counts. The chain links TRBV29-1 to TRBJ2-1; TRBD2 matches at 12 bases. The CDR3 runs to 14 residues. CDR1 and CDR2 (germline): SQVTM, ANQGSEA. The V segment lost 3 bases and the J segment 9 bases; nucleotides outside the gene matches: 6. In DNA form, the CDR3 reads TGCAGCGTTGACCCGACTAGCGGGAGTGGTGAGCAGTTCTTC. Translating gives CSVDPTSGSGEQFF.